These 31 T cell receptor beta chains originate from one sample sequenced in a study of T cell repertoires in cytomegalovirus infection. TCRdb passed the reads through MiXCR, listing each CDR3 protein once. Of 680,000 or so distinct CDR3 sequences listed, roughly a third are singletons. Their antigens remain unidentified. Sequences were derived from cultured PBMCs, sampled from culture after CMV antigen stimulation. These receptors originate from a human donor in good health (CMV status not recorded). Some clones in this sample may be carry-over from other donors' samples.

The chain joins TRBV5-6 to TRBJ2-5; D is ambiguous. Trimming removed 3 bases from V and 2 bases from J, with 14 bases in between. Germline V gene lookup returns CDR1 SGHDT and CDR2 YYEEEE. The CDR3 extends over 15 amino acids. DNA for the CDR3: TGTGCCAGCAGCTCAATGCGGTCCACTCAAGAGACCCAGTACTTC. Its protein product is CASSSMRSTQETQYF.

The CDR3: CASMFRTGGTDTQYF. In nucleotides, the CDR3 is TGTGCCAGCATGTTCCGGACAGGGGGCACAGATACGCAGTATTTT. The chain links TRBV2 to TRBJ2-3; 9 bases are shared with TRBD1. The germline V gene has CDR1 SNHLY and CDR2 FYNNEI. This CDR3 comprises 15 residues. Losses at the gene ends were 7 bases for V and 1 base for J; bases not matched to a gene: 6.

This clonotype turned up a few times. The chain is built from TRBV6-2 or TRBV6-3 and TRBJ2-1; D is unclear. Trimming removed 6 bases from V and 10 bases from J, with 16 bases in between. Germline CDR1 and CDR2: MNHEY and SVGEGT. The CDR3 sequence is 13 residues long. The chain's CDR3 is CASSSGPSREQFF. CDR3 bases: TGTGCCAGCAGCTCCGGGCCTTCCAGGGAGCAGTTCTTC.

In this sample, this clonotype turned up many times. The CDR3, as DNA: TGTGCCAGCAGTTTCGGGCGTGCCGACCGACTTAAGCAGTACTTC. Its protein product is CASSFGRADRLKQYF. This sequence joins TRBV6-1 and TRBJ2-7; no clear D. Germline V CDR1 and CDR2: MNHNS, SASEGT. The CDR3 is made up of 15 amino acids. V was clipped by 5 bases and J by 8 bases, with 22 bases between them.

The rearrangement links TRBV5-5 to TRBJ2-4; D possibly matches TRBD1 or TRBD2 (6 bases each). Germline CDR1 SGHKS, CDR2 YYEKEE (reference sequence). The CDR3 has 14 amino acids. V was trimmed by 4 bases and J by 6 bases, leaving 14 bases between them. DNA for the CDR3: TGTGCCAGCAGCCTGGGGGCGGGGAGAAACATTCAGTACTTC. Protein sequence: CASSLGAGRNIQYF. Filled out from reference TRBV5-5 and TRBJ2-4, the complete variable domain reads DAGVTQSPTHLIKTRGQQVTLRCSPISGHKSVSWYQQVLGQGPQFIFQYYEKEERGRGNFPDRFSARQFPNYSSELNVNALLLGDSALYLCASSLGAGRNIQYFGAGTRLSVL.

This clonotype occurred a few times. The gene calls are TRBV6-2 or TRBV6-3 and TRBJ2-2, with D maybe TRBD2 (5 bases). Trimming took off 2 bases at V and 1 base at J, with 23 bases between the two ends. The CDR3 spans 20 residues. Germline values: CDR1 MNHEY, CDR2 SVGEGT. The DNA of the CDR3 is TGTGCCAGCAGTTACCTATTAGGCCCCTTTATCGGGATGAACACCGGGGAGCTGTTTTTT. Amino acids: CASSYLLGPFIGMNTGELFF.

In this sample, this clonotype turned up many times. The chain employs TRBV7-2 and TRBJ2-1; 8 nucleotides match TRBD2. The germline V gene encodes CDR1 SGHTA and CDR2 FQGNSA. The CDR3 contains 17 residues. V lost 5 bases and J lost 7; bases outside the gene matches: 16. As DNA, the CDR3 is TGTGCCAGCAGCCAAGCCCTCGGGGGCGGGAGGCGTAATGAGCAGTTCTTC. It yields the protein CASSQALGGGRRNEQFF.

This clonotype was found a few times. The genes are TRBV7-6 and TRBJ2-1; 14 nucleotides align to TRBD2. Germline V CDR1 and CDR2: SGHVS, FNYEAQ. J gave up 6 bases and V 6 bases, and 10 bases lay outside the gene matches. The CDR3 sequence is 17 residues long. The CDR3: CASRQGTSGSRRNEQFF. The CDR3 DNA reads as TGTGCCAGCAGACAGGGGACTAGCGGGAGCAGGCGCAATGAGCAGTTCTTC. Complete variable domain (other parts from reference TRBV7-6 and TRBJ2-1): GAGVSQSPRYKVTKRGQDVALRCDPISGHVSLYWYRQALGQGPEFLTYFNYEAQQDKSGLPNDRFSAERPEGSISTLTIQRTEQRDSAMYRCASRQGTSGSRRNEQFFGPGTRLTVL.

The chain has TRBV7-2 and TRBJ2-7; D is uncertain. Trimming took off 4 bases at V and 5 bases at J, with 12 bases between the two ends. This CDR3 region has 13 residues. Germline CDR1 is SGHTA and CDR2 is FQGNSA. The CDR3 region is CASSWGEPNEQYF. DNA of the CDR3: TGTGCCAGCAGCTGGGGTGAACCGAACGAGCAGTACTTC. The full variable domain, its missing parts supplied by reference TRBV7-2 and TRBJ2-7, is GAGVSQSPSNKVTEKGKDVELRCDPISGHTALYWYRQSLGQGLEFLIYFQGNSAPDKSGLPSDRFSAERTGGSVSTLTIQRTQQEDSAVYLCASSWGEPNEQYFGPGTRLTVT.

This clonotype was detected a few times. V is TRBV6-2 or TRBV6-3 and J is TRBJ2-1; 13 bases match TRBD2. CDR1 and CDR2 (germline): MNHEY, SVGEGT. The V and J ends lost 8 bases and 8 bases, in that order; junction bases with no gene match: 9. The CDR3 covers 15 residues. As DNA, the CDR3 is TGTGCCAGCGGACCACTAGCGGGAGGGCCTCATGAGCAGTTCTTC. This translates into CASGPLAGGPHEQFF.

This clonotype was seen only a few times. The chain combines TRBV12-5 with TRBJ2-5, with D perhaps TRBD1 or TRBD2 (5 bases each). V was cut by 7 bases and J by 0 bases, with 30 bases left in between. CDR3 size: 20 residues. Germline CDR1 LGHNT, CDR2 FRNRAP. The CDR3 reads CASVQSRDGTFGRYQETQYF. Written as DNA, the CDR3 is TGTGCTAGTGTTCAGAGCCGGGACGGAACGTTCGGAAGGTACCAAGAGACCCAGTACTTC.

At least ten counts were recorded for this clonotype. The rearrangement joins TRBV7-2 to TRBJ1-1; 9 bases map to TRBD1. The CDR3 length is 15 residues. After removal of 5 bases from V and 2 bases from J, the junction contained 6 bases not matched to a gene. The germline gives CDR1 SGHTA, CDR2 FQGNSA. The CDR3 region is CASSTRTGVNTEAFF. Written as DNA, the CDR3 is TGTGCCAGCAGCACACGGACAGGGGTCAACACTGAAGCTTTCTTT. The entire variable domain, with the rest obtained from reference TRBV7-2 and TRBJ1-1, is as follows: GAGVSQSPSNKVTEKGKDVELRCDPISGHTALYWYRQSLGQGLEFLIYFQGNSAPDKSGLPSDRFSAERTGGSVSTLTIQRTQQEDSAVYLCASSTRTGVNTEAFFGQGTRLTVV.

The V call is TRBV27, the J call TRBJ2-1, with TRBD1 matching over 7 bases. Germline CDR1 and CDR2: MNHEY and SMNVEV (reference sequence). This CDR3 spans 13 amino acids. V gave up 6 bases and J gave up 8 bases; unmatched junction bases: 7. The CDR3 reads CASRSQGFDEQFF. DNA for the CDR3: TGTGCCAGCAGGTCACAGGGGTTTGATGAGCAGTTCTTC.

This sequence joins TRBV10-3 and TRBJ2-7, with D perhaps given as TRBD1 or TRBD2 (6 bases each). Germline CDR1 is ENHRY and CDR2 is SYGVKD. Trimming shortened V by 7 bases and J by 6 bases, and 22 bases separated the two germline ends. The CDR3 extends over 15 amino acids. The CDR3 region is CAITLGRTVRREQYF. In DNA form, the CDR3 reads TGTGCCATCACCCTAGGGAGGACAGTCCGCCGCGAGCAGTACTTC.

CDR3 in amino acids: CARSLTRGQFF. DNA for the CDR3: TGTGCCAGAAGCTTGACTAGAGGGCAGTTCTTC. This sequence joins TRBV5-3 and TRBJ2-1; tentatively, D is TRBD2 (5 bases). TRBV5-3 is sorted into the ORF group, with uncertain function. The CDR3 runs to 11 residues. V lost 1 base, J lost 12 bases, and 8 bases lay in between.

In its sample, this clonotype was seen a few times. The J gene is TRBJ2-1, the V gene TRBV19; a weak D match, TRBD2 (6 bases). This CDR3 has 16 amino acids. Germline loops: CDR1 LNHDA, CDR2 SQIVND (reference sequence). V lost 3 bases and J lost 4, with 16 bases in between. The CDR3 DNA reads TGTGCCAGTAGTATGAGAGCGACTAGAGAGTACAATGAGCAGTTCTTC. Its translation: CASSMRATREYNEQFF.

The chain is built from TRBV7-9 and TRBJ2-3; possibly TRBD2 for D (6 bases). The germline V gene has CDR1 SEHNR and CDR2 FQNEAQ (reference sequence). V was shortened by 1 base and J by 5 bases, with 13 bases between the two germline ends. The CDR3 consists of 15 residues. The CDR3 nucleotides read TGTGCCAGCAGCTTAGAGGTCGGGACTGAAGATACGCAGTATTTT. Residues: CASSLEVGTEDTQYF.

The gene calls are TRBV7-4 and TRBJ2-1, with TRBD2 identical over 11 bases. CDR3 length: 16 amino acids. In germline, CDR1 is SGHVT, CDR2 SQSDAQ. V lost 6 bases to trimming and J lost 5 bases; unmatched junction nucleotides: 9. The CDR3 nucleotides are TGTGCCAGCAGTCCTATCGGGACTAGCGGAAACAATGAGCAGTTCTTC. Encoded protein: CASSPIGTSGNNEQFF.

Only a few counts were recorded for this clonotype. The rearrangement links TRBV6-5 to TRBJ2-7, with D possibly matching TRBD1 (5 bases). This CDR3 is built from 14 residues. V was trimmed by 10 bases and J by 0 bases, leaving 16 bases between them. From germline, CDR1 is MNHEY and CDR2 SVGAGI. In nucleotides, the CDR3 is TGTGCCACCCGATATAGGGGCAGCTCCTACGAGCAGTACTTC. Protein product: CATRYRGSSYEQYF.

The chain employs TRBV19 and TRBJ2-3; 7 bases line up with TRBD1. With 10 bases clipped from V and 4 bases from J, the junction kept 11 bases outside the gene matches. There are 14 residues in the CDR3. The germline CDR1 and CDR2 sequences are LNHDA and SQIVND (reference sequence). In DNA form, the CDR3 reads TGTGCCACCTTGGAACACAGGGGATCAGATACGCAGTATTTT. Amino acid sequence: CATLEHRGSDTQYF. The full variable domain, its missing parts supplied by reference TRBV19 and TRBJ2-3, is DGGITQSPKYLFRKEGQNVTLSCEQNLNHDAMYWYRQDPGQGLRLIYYSQIVNDFQKGDIAEGYSVSREKKESFPLTVTSAQKNPTAFYLCATLEHRGSDTQYFGPGTRLTVL.

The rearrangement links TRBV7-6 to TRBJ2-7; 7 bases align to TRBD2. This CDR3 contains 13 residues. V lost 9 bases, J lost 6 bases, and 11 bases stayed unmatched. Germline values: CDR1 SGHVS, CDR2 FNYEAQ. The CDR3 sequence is CASVEVREGEQYF. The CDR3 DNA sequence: TGTGCCAGTGTCGAGGTTAGGGAGGGCGAGCAGTACTTC.

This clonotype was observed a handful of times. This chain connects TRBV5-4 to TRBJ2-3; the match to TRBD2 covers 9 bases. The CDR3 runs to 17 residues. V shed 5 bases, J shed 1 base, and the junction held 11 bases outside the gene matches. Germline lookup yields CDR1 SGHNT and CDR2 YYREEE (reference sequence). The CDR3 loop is CASRSAGGTFRTDTQYF. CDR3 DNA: TGTGCCAGCAGGTCAGCGGGAGGCACCTTTCGCACAGATACGCAGTATTTT.

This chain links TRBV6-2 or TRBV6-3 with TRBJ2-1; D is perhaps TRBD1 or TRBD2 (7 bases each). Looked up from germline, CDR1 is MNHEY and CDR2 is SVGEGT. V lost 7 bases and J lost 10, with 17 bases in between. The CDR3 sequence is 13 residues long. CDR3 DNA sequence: TGTGCCAGCACCACCTCAGGGGGGGGAGAGCAGTTCTTC. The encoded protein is CASTTSGGGEQFF.

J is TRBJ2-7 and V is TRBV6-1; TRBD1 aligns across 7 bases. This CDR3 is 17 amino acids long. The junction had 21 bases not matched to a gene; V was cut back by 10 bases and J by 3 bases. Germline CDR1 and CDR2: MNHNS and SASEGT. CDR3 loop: CAMGDSGRSRKVYEQYF. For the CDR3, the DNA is TGTGCCATGGGGGACAGTGGAAGGTCAAGAAAGGTCTACGAGCAGTACTTC.

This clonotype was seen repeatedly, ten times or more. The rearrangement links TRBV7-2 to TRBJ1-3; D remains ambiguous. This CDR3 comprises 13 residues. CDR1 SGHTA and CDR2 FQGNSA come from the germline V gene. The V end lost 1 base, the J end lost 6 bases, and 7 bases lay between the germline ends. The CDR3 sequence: CASSLGRENTIYF. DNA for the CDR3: TGTGCCAGCAGCTTAGGGCGGGAAAACACCATATATTTT. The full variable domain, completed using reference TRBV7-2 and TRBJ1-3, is GAGVSQSPSNKVTEKGKDVELRCDPISGHTALYWYRQSLGQGLEFLIYFQGNSAPDKSGLPSDRFSAERTGGSVSTLTIQRTQQEDSAVYLCASSLGRENTIYFGEGSWLTVV.

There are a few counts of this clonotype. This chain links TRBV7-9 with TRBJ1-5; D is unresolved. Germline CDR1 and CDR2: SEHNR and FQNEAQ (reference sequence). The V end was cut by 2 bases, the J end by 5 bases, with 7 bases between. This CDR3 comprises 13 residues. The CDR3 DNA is TGTGCCAGCAGCTTATCGTCTTATCAGCCCCAGCATTTT. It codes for CASSLSSYQPQHF.

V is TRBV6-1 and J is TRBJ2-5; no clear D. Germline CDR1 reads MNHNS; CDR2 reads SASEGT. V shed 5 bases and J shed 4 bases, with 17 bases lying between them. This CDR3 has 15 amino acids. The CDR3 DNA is TGTGCCAGCAGTTCTGGCCAACAGCTCGTAGAGACCCAGTACTTC. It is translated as CASSSGQQLVETQYF.

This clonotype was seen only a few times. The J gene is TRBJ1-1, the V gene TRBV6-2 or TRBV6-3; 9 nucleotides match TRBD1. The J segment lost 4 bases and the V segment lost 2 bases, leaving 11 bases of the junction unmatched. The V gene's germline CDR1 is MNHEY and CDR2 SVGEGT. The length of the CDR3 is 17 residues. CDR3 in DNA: TGTGCCAGCAGTTACCCATGGACAGGGGTGAGGGGCACTGAAGCTTTCTTT. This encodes CASSYPWTGVRGTEAFF.

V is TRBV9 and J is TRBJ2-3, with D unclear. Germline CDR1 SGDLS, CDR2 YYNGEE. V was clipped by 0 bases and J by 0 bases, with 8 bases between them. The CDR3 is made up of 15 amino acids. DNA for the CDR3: TGTGCCAGCAGCGTAGGTGGTGGCAGCACAGATACGCAGTATTTT. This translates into CASSVGGGSTDTQYF.

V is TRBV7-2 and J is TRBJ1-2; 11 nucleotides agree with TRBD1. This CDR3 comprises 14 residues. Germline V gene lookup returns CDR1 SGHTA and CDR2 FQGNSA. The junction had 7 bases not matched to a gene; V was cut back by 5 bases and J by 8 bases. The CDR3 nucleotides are TGTGCCAGCAGCCCGAAGGGACAGGGGGGCGGCTACACCTTC. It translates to CASSPKGQGGGYTF.

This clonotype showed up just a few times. This CDR3 reads CATSRSRYEQYF. CDR3 nucleotides: TGTGCCACGAGCAGGAGTAGGTACGAGCAGTACTTC. The rearrangement links TRBV19 to TRBJ2-7, with no clear D. Trimming shortened V by 10 bases and J by 4 bases, and 14 bases separated the two germline ends. This CDR3 contains 12 residues. The V gene's germline CDR1 is LNHDA and CDR2 SQIVND (reference sequence). The full variable domain, rest sourced from reference TRBV19 and TRBJ2-7, is DGGITQSPKYLFRKEGQNVTLSCEQNLNHDAMYWYRQDPGQGLRLIYYSQIVNDFQKGDIAEGYSVSREKKESFPLTVTSAQKNPTAFYLCATSRSRYEQYFGPGTRLTVT.